Shown below are 17 T cell receptor beta chains from a single sample sequenced in a study of T cells in Graves' hyperthyroidism and ophthalmopathy. Amplification of TCR beta CDR3 regions used RNA as the template. Carried out on the TCR CDR3, a first-round RT-PCR used the HTBI primer set. Using its own MiXCR run on the multiplex PCR reads, TCRdb lists one record per CDR3 protein. Of about 550,000 distinct CDR3 sequences listed, more than 20% are singletons. Sequenced input: blood. Source of these receptors: a man between 18 and 29 years old with Graves' hyperthyroidism.

This clonotype was recorded a few times. The genes are TRBV30 and TRBJ2-7; tentatively, D is TRBD1 (7 bases). Germline-derived CDR1 and CDR2 are GTSNPN and SVGIG (reference sequence). Trimming shortened V by 3 bases and J by 7 bases, and 16 bases separated the two germline ends. This CDR3 comprises 13 residues. CDR3 region: CAWRGDSRGEQYF. In DNA, the CDR3 is TGTGCCTGGAGAGGGGACAGCCGGGGGGAGCAGTACTTC. Using reference TRBV30 and TRBJ2-7 for the parts outside the CDR3, the full variable domain is SQTIHQWPATLVQPVGSPLSLECTVEGTSNPNLYWYRQAAGRGLQLLFYSVGIGQISSEVPQNLSASRPQDRQFILSSKKLLLSDSGFYLCAWRGDSRGEQYFGPGTRLTVT.

Ten or more counts support this clonotype. The J gene is TRBJ1-2, the V gene TRBV12-3 or TRBV12-4; 7 bases map to TRBD1. The CDR3 is 14 residues long. J was trimmed by 8 bases and V by 5 bases; bases with no gene match: 11. The chain's CDR3 is CASSDRRVGGGYTF. DNA for the CDR3: TGTGCCAGCAGTGACCGCCGGGTAGGGGGCGGCTACACCTTC.

This clonotype appeared once. J is TRBJ1-1 and V is TRBV20-1, with D possibly matching TRBD1 (6 bases). Germline V CDR1 and CDR2: DFQATT, SNEGSKA (reference sequence). The length of the CDR3 is 13 residues. Between the trimmed V and J ends, which lost 1 base and 3 bases, there was a span of 9 bases. DNA of the CDR3: TGCAGTGCTAGAGTCCCAGGGGACACTGAAGCTTTCTTT. As protein: CSARVPGDTEAFF.

This clonotype was detected ten times or more. This chain connects TRBV2 to TRBJ1-1; 12 nucleotides align to TRBD1. V lost 7 bases and J lost 9; bases outside the gene matches: 9. The CDR3 length is 14 residues. Germline V gives CDR1 SNHLY, CDR2 FYNNEI. The CDR3 nucleotides are TGTGCCAGCACCCTGAGCGGGACAGGGGGCCAAGCTTTCTTT. The encoded protein is CASTLSGTGGQAFF.

This clonotype was detected only a few times. The gene calls are TRBV12-3 or TRBV12-4 and TRBJ1-5; TRBD1 matches at 7 bases. This CDR3 has 14 amino acids. V was clipped by 7 bases and J by 7 bases; unmatched bases: 10. The CDR3 reads CASTQTGKDQPQHF. CDR3 sequence (DNA): TGTGCCAGCACCCAGACAGGGAAAGACCAGCCCCAGCATTTT.

In its sample, this clonotype was seen many times. This CDR3 reads CASSLTSGSTEAFF. The DNA for the CDR3 is TGTGCCAGCAGTTTAACCTCGGGGTCCACTGAAGCTTTCTTT. This chain joins TRBV12-3 or TRBV12-4 and TRBJ1-1; D not resolved. V was pared by 2 bases and J by 4 bases, with 11 bases between. This CDR3 contains 14 residues.

This clonotype was counted ten times or more. This chain links TRBV12-3 or TRBV12-4 with TRBJ2-5; D might be TRBD2 (6 bases). The CDR3 loop spans 15 amino acids. With 6 bases removed from V and 5 bases from J, the gap between germline ends came to 19 bases. The CDR3 bases are TGTGCCAGCAGCCACCAGGGACTTGAGGGGGAGACCCAGTACTTC. This sequence encodes CASSHQGLEGETQYF.

Turning to this clonotype: The germline gene is not matched at one end of the junction; a read error may be the cause. The J gene is TRBJ2-2, the V gene TRBV6-1; TRBD1 matches at 9 bases. CDR1 and CDR2 from the germline V gene are MNHNS and SASEGT. This CDR3 has 15 residues. In nucleotides, the CDR3 is TGTGCCAGCAGGAACCCGGGACAGGGCACCGGGGTGCTGTTTTTT. This gives the protein CASRNPGQGTGVLFF.

J is TRBJ1-5 and V is TRBV10-3, with D unclear. Germline V gene lookup returns CDR1 ENHRY and CDR2 SYGVKD. The CDR3 totals 12 residues. Trimming cost V 5 bases and J 0 bases, with 2 bases left between them. The CDR3 DNA follows: TGTGCCATCAGTCATAGCAATCAGCCCCAGCATTTT. Translation: CAISHSNQPQHF.

At least ten counts were recorded for this clonotype. The chain links TRBV27 to TRBJ2-4, with TRBD2 matching 9 bases. The CDR3 totals 16 residues. CDR1 is MNHEY, CDR2 SMNVEV, per germline (reference sequence). V trimming: 5 bases; J trimming: 1 base; junction bases outside the gene matches: 6. In DNA, the CDR3 is TGTGCCAGCAGTCGCGGGGGGGCTAGGGCCAAAAACATTCAGTACTTC. Encoded protein: CASSRGGARAKNIQYF.

This clonotype was picked up a small number of times. The chain recombines TRBV27 with TRBJ1-5; TRBD1 is a possible D gene (6 bases). The germline gives CDR1 MNHEY, CDR2 SMNVEV (reference sequence). CDR3 size: 14 residues. V shed 4 bases and J shed 5 bases, with 12 bases lying between them. The CDR3 region is CASSYRGSYQPQHF. As DNA, the CDR3 is TGTGCCAGCAGTTATAGGGGGTCTTATCAGCCCCAGCATTTT.

Many counts were recorded for this clonotype. The chain has TRBV7-9 and TRBJ2-5; D is perhaps TRBD1 (5 bases). Deletions cut 1 base from V and 13 bases from J, with 10 bases between. This CDR3 region has 11 residues. Germline CDR1 is SEHNR and CDR2 is FQNEAQ (reference sequence). The CDR3 DNA reads as TGTGCCAGCAGCTTAGTTGGGGCCCCGTACTTC. Amino acids: CASSLVGAPYF. The full variable domain, rest sourced from reference TRBV7-9 and TRBJ2-5, is DTGVSQNPRHKITKRGQNVTFRCDPISEHNRLYWYRQTLGQGPEFLTYFQNEAQLEKSRLLSDRFSAERPKGSFSTLEIQRTEQGDSAMYLCASSLVGAPYFGPGTRLLVL.

The chain employs TRBV20-1 and TRBJ2-7, with D possibly being TRBD2 (5 bases). The germline V gene encodes CDR1 DFQATT and CDR2 SNEGSKA (reference sequence). The CDR3 has 14 amino acids. V was shortened by 1 base and J by 2 bases, with 12 bases between the two germline ends. CDR3 DNA: TGCAGTGCTAGAGCCCCGACTATCACCTACGAGCAGTACTTC. Translating gives CSARAPTITYEQYF.

This chain connects TRBV12-3 or TRBV12-4 to TRBJ1-6; D not resolved. V gave up 6 bases and J gave up 5 bases, with 11 bases separating them. This CDR3 has 14 amino acids. The CDR3 loop is CASSLGSDNSPLHF. In DNA form, the CDR3 reads TGTGCCAGCAGCCTGGGATCGGATAATTCACCCCTCCACTTT.

In this sample, this clonotype turned up many times. The chain combines TRBV19 with TRBJ1-1; tentatively, D is TRBD1 (5 bases). CDR1 and CDR2 from the germline V gene are LNHDA and SQIVND (reference sequence). CDR3 size: 15 residues. Trimming removed 6 bases at V and 5 bases at J, with 19 bases between. CDR3 in amino acids: CASSPWGRRGTEAFF. As DNA, the CDR3 is TGTGCCAGTAGCCCCTGGGGACGGCGGGGGACTGAAGCTTTCTTT.

In its sample, this clonotype was seen once. The chain is built from TRBV30 and TRBJ2-2; TRBD2 might be the D (6 bases). Per the germline V gene, CDR1 is GTSNPN and CDR2 is SVGIG (reference sequence). This CDR3 comprises 12 residues. V lost 4 bases, J lost 8 bases, and 11 bases lay in between. The chain's CDR3 is CAWTPGGGELFF. The CDR3, as DNA: TGTGCCTGGACGCCCGGGGGTGGGGAGCTGTTTTTT.

This clonotype was seen more than once but under ten times. The CDR3 loop reads CASSPRTGEDEAFF. CDR3 coding DNA: TGTGCCAGCAGCCCCCGGACAGGGGAAGATGAAGCTTTCTTT. The V gene is TRBV9, the J gene TRBJ1-1; 9 bases line up with TRBD1. The CDR3 has 14 amino acids. The J segment lost 7 bases and the V segment lost 4 bases, leaving 8 bases of the junction unmatched. Looked up from germline, CDR1 is SGDLS and CDR2 is YYNGEE. Full variable domain (rest looked up from reference TRBV9 and TRBJ1-1): DSGVTQTPKHLITATGQRVTLRCSPRSGDLSVYWYQQSLDQGLQFLIQYYNGEERAKGNILERFSAQQFPDLHSELNLSSLELGDSALYFCASSPRTGEDEAFFGQGTRLTVV.